This TCR beta chain was obtained from a study of OX40 agonist ivuxolimab in advanced cancers. TCRdb's copy holds only in-frame clones and misses some; the assay was immunoSEQ multiplex PCR. Of more than 65,000 clones in the sample, less than 90% were seen once. V dropped 4 bases and J dropped 9; count of bases not matched to a gene: 9. This CDR3 spans 14 amino acids. Germline CDR1 and CDR2: SGHRS and YFSETQ. This clonotype was obtained from an adult with an advanced solid tumor such as melanoma, head and neck, liver or kidney cancer. The sequencing used CD4+ or CD8+ T cells sorted from blood, collected in a trial of the OX40 agonist ivuxolimab. The V and J genes are TRBV5-1 and TRBJ1-3; TRBD1 matches 8 bases. The CDR3 nucleotides read TGCGCCAGCAGCCCGGGGACAGGTCTCAGCACCATATATTTT. Its protein is CASSPGTGLSTIYF.